This TCR beta chain was documented in a study of response to subunit inactivated influenza vaccine. Via MiXCR, TCRdb re-called the RT-PCR reads, giving one row per CDR3 protein. The table has 490,000 or so distinct CDR3 sequences, less than 10% seen once. This clonotype was counted a few times. Sequencing was performed on PBMCs from blood, taken less than 25 months after vaccination. This TCR was sampled from a man between 50 and 69 years old who received an inactivated influenza vaccine.

In nucleotides, the CDR3 is TGTGCCAGCAGCGGGATGGGCTCCACTGAAGCTTTCTTT. It encodes CASSGMGSTEAFF. The chain is built from TRBV9 and TRBJ1-1; unclear D gene. The CDR3 contains 13 residues. CDR1 and CDR2 from the germline V gene are SGDLS and YYNGEE. Trimming cost V 3 bases and J 4 bases, with 10 bases left between them.